What follows describes a single T cell receptor (beta chain). The data stem from a study of blood T cell repertoires in COVID-19. Study in general: The origin of the acute and convalescent COVID-19 samples was the United States, Italy and Spain. From T cells, B-cell-depleted T cells, or PBMCs came the material, which was cDNA or gDNA.

In Seattle, patients joined the study during active infection and were tracked longitudinally. Original processing methods: Nucleated cell counts were estimated from reference gene primer amplification. TCRdb's table, derived via immunoSEQ multiplex PCR, lists solely in-frame clones and lacks some. Clonal size and the V and J genes are those of that table, whereas D and trimming came from the DNA. Among some 370,000 clones listed, about 90% were seen once. The receptor comes from a young woman with COVID-19, enrolled during active disease. The sample comprised peripheral blood.

The chain's CDR3 is CASSLWTGDNEKLFF. For the CDR3, the DNA is TGTGCCAGCAGTCTCTGGACAGGGGACAATGAAAAACTGTTTTTT. The gene calls are TRBV28 and TRBJ1-4; 9 nucleotides agree with TRBD1. The CDR3 has 15 residues. Trimming took 5 bases from V and 5 from J; bases not matched to a gene: 6. Germline V lookup: CDR1 MDHEN, CDR2 SYDVKM.